Included here is one T cell receptor beta chain sequence, with context. What antigen it recognizes has not been identified. Base qualities are not at hand, and no much larger clone is one base apart. CDR1 and CDR2, per the germline V gene, are MDHEN and SYDVKM. Trimming removed 3 bases from V and 0 bases from J; the gene matches leave 2 bases unexplained. CDR3 length: 15 amino acids, cysteine to phenylalanine. The CDR3 DNA has 45 bases and is translated from base 1. To sequence the TCRbeta CDR3 region, genomic DNA was isolated from the sorted cells. The immunoSEQ Assay was used for sequencing of TCRbeta CDR3 regions. TCRdb carries this immuneACCESS record with in-frame sequences only. Its versions omit some clonotypes, under half of them owing to an unresolved V gene in the studies checked, with the rest unexplained. Recorded for this sample are tens of thousands of clones; around 83% of them occurred a single time. The ten largest clones represent 31% of the sample.

This entry comes from a study of OX40 agonist ivuxolimab in advanced cancers. Context from the whole study: Ivuxolimab, which targeted the costimulatory receptor OX40 (CD134), was an agonistic, fully human IgG2 monoclonal antibody. Peripheral TCRbeta sequencing was intended to test whether TCR sequence diversity was altered and clonal T-cell expansion was caused by ivuxolimab. Among the roughly 52 dose-escalation patients, approximately 20 had hepatocellular carcinoma, 15 or so melanoma, 9 renal cell carcinoma and 9 head and neck cancer. Patients were allowed to have had prior anti-PD-1, anti-PD-L1 or anti-CTLA-4 therapy, and 40% of the dose-escalation patients had previously received checkpoint inhibitors. Intravenous ivuxolimab was administered to patients every 2 weeks at six dose levels: 0.01, 0.1, 0.3, 1.5, 3 and 10 mg/kg. Three dose-escalation patients achieved partial responses, one with hepatocellular carcinoma and two with cutaneous melanoma. The paper reports the monotherapy dose-escalation portion (N of about 47 patients) of the phase I ivuxolimab trial. In the dose-escalation cohort, 70% to 90% of patients were male, and the mean age was roughly 60 years with a range of roughly 23 to 90.

The research as a whole found: The antigen specificity of the peripheral T cells that underwent clonal expansion was not determined. Low levels of normalized T-cell clonal expansion were also seen in some patients who did not respond. On average, CD8+ T cells showed more expanded clones than CD4+ T cells after ivuxolimab. Clonal expansion of both CD4+ and CD8+ blood T cells was observed from baseline to week 6 at doses 0.1 to 3.0 mg/kg. In the 0.1-3.0 mg/kg groups, partial responders were among the patients with the lowest normalized peripheral clonal expansion, particularly in CD8+ T cells.

The trial excluded patients who had a history of autoimmune disease or who were on systemic immunosuppression. Peripheral blood for TCR sequencing was drawn from every dose cohort at baseline, at cycle 4 day 1 and at cycle 7 day 1. Samples were obtained from an open-label, multicenter, first-in-human phase I dose-escalation trial of ivuxolimab. The trial enrolled adults with locally advanced or metastatic head and neck squamous cell, hepatocellular, melanoma or renal cell carcinoma. Before TCR sequencing, CD4+ T cells and CD8+ T cells from peripheral blood were sorted into separate populations. The specimen comprised CD4+ or CD8+ T cells sorted from blood, sampled in a trial of the OX40 agonist ivuxolimab. The chain employs TRBV28 and TRBJ2-3; TRBD1 aligns with 8 central bases. This sequence originates from an adult with an advanced solid tumor such as melanoma, head and neck, liver or kidney cancer. The CDR3 protein: CASSFRTGSTDTQYF. Read as DNA, the sequence is TGTGCCAGCAGTTTCCGGACAGGGAGCACAGATACGCAGTATTTT. The reference TRBV28 and TRBJ2-3 proteins fill in what lies around the CDR3, so the full variable domain reads DVKVTQSSRYLVKRTGEKVFLECVQDMDHENMFWYRQDPGLGLRLIYFSYDVKMKEKGDIPEGYSVSREKKERFSLILESASTNQTSMYLCASSFRTGSTDTQYFGPGTRLTVL.